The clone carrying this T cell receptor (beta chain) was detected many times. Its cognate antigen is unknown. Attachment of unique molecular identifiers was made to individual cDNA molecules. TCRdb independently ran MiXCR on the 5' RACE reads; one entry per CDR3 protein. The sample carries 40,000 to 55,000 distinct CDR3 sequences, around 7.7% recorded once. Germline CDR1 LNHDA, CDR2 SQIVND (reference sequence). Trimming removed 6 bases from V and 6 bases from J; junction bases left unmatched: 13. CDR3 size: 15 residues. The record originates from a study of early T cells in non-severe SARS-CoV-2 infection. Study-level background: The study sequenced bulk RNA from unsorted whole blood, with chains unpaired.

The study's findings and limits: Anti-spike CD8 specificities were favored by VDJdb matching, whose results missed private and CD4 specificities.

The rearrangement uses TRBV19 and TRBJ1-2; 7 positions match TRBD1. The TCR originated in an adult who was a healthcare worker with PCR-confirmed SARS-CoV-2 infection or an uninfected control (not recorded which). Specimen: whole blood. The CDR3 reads CASRAPGQFRNGYTF. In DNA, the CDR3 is TGTGCCAGTAGAGCCCCGGGACAGTTTCGGAATGGCTACACCTTC.